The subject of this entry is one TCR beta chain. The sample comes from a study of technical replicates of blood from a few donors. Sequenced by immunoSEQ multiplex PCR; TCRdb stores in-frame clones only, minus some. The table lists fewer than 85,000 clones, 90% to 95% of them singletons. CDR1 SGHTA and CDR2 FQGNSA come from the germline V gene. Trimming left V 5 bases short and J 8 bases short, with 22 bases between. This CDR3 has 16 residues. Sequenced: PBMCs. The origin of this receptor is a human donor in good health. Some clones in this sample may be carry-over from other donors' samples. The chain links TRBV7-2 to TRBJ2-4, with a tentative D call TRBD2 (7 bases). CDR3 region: CASSRSVGGEGDIQYF. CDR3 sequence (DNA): TGTGCCAGCAGCAGGAGCGTTGGCGGGGAGGGGGACATTCAGTACTTC.